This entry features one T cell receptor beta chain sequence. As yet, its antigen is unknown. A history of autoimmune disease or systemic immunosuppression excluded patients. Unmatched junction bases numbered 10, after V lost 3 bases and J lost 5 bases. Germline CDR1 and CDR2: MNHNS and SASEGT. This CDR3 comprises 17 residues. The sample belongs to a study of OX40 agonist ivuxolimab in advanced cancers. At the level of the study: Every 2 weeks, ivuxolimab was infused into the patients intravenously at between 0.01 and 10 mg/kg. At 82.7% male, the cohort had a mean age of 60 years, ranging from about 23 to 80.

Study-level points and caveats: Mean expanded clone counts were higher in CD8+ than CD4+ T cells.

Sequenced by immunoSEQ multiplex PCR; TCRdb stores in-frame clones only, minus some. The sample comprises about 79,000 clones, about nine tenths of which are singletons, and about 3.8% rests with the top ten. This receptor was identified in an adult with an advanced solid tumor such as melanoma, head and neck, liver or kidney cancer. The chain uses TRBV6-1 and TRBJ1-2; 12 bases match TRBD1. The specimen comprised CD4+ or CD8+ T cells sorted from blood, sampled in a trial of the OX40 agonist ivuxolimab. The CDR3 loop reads CASSETVGTGGQYGYTF. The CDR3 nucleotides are TGTGCCAGCAGTGAGACGGTTGGGACAGGGGGCCAATATGGCTACACCTTC.